This T cell receptor (beta chain) was found in a study of cytomegalovirus exposure and HLA in healthy donors (dated 2017 in TCRdb). About the investigation overall: In an earlier analysis of under 600 of the donors, about 270 Gb of sequence data and 90 million to 120 million unique TCR beta sequences from 180 million or so T cells were reported. Among the approximately 420 genotyped donors, 75% to 90% belonged to the genetic ancestry cluster associated with self-reported Caucasian donors. An early release covering approximately 600 HLA-typed donors comprised about 300 gigabases of sequencing data and roughly 86 million unique TCR sequences. The study aimed to test whether cataloging public T cell receptors could reveal signatures of past pathogen exposure. To predict cytomegalovirus infection status, the study combined high-throughput TCR immunosequencing, statistical association of individual TCRs with disease status, and machine learning. Among roughly 400 genotyped donors of the cohort, an average of approximately 240,000 unique TCR beta nucleotide sequences was sequenced per donor, of which 15% to 20% were non-productive. A separate validation cohort of roughly 130 different subjects was used in addition to the 666-subject first cohort. A later analysis re-examined previously published TCR beta repertoires from about 700 donors and added high-resolution HLA genotyping to investigate patterns of TCR occurrence. An earlier analysis of 587 of the donors used high-throughput TCR beta sequencing to judge whether each TCR beta V gene segment behaved as functional or pseudogenic. In a later genetic analysis, genome-wide SNP genotypes for 398 of the 666 donors were used, and that subset was treated as a discovery cohort. Both class I and class II loci were covered by HLA typing, at four-digit resolution. Because of strong linkage in the cohort, roughly 5 DR-DQ haplotypes were treated as single units for association and clustering. Using immunosequencing, the study profiled T cell repertoires from roughly 650 subjects and related those repertoires to cytomegalovirus serostatus. Rather than drawing on any new phenotypic data, the later analysis identified candidate immune exposures from TCR beta sequences and the way those sequences occurred across donors. Typing coverage differed by locus: A, B, C, DRB1 and DQB1 were typed in roughly 620-630 donors, DQA1 in about 500, DPA1 in approximately 600, and DPB1 in around 440. Donor age, sex, ethnicity and CMV serostatus were compiled together with the repertoire data. All discovery cohort repertoires had been generated on a single sequencing platform.

V is clipped by 6 bases and J by 2 bases, and the sequence between their germline boundaries is 14 bases long. From a lookup of the germline V gene (reference sequence), CDR1 and CDR2 are WNHNN and SYGVQD. From the cysteine through the phenylalanine, the CDR3 covers 14 amino acids. Only the CDR3 part of the read is kept: 42 bases, read in frame from the first base. The cohort consisted of fewer than 700 healthy bone marrow donors. Cohort members were all nominally healthy when sampled, although unrecorded immune exposures were likely present. The donor was CMV seronegative and belonged to the group of over 350 seronegative cohort members. A peripheral blood sample was collected from each donor, and TCR beta sequencing was performed on peripheral blood mononuclear cells. Genomic DNA was extracted from the blood cell samples with the Qiagen DNeasy Blood Extraction Kit. In the case of this clone: Its antigen remains unidentified. There are no base qualities to consult, and no much larger clone falls within one base.

The library came from the immunoSEQ multiplex PCR assay. The multiplex PCR relied on a mix of 60 forward primers for TCR Vbeta segments and 13 reverse primers for TCR Jbeta segments. The CDR3 region of rearranged TCR beta genes was amplified from genomic DNA with a multiplex PCR assay. On the Illumina HiSeq System, the amplified TCR beta libraries were sequenced as 87-base-pair reads. Per the original workflow: A later analysis tallied 75 million to 95 million unique TCR beta chains across the 700 or so repertoires, and about 12 million of those chains were shared by two or more donors. A nearest-neighbor algorithm error-corrected the raw reads and collapsed the reads into unique sequences, merging closely related sequences to remove PCR and sequencing errors. CDR3 sequences were aligned to IMGT reference sequences to assign V, D and J gene segments. For a sequence to be retained, a match of at least six nucleotides was required to both a V gene segment and a J gene segment. Rearrangements were called productive when the CDR3 lacked stop codons and stayed in frame with V and J; all others were non-productive. Following IMGT convention, CDR3 was defined as the stretch from the second conserved V-encoded cysteine to the conserved J-encoded phenylalanine. In an earlier analysis of 587 of the donors, sequences lacking an unambiguous match to a single V gene segment were excluded. An earlier analysis of over 450 of the donors classified V segments as functional when productive rearrangements were above 56.7% and as segregating when the standard deviation between donors was above 5%. To diagnose cytomegalovirus status from the catalog of TCR beta chain sequences, a statistical classification framework was built. In a later analysis, TCR nucleotide sequences were compared against IMGT/GENE-DB human TR gene sequences so that V and J genes could be assigned. Using the TCRdist pipeline, a later analysis assigned CDR3 sequences along with most-parsimonious VDJ recombination scenarios. In a later analysis, each TCR beta chain was defined by its CDR3 amino acid sequence together with its V-gene family, and reads without a unique V-gene family were excluded. To address suspected cross-contamination and a sequencing artifact, a later analysis removed around 590 highly shared, low-generation-probability nucleotide sequences. A later analysis calculated a clonal expansion index for each public chain from normalized within-repertoire ranks of inferred template counts. Generation probabilities in a later analysis came from a VDJ recombination model fitted to out-of-frame rearrangements, and those results were checked against IGoR. Hypergeometric tests were used in a later analysis to score TCR-TCR, TCR-HLA and TCR-CMV co-occurrence, with a repertoire-size bias correction applied to the TCR pairs. False discovery rates were estimated in a later analysis by permuting HLA or CMV assignments 20 times. In a later analysis, co-occurring TCRs were grouped using DBSCAN, and TCRdist sequence similarity was added for clustering within HLA-allele-positive subsets. Co-occurrence clustering excluded repertoires with fewer than 30,000 or more than 120,000 public chains, plus five with anomalous nucleotide sharing. TCRdb holds this immuneACCESS table with in-frame rearrangements only. Some clones are missing; in checked studies, unresolved V genes explain under half, and the rest has no known cause. V, J and clone size are taken as reported in that table, and D and trimming were inferred from the DNA itself. This sample comprises about 120,000 clones, around 86% of them detected only once. The ten largest clones add up to less than 2.5% of the sample.

The study at large found these results: When HLA alleles, especially DR and DQ, strongly co-occurred, attributing TCR associations to individual alleles was difficult. Correlated functional status among segregating V segments might reflect linkage disequilibrium, but an unknown experimental factor could not be ruled out. In both the original and validation cohorts, the classifier was reported to diagnose cytomegalovirus status with high specificity and sensitivity. A later analysis found that HLA-associated TCR beta chains were more clonally expanded and had lower generation probabilities than equally common non-associated chains. For the cohort, immune exposure information was limited to CMV serostatus. This cohort had only TCR beta chains sequenced, and the lack of alpha or paired-chain data limited which features could be detected. A total of some 180 TCR beta chains were listed by the study as associated with cytomegalovirus. Because counts were too low, seventeen rarely observed V segments, including chromosome 9 orphons, were left out of the earlier analysis of about 620 of the donors. A later genetic analysis associated a missense DCLRE1C variant with V-gene and J-gene trimming of TCR beta chains, and an independent cohort replicated the association. A later analysis associated 16,951 TCR beta sequences with specific HLA alleles at a false discovery rate of 0.05. Several of the top co-occurrence clusters appeared to be linked to parvovirus B19, influenza, CMV and Epstein-Barr virus, according to a later analysis. Because HLA typing was missing for some donors at each locus, association tests included only the typed subset. In an earlier analysis of 450 to 750 of the donors, most TCR beta V segments appeared in productive rearrangements about 87% or about 30% of the time, broadly matching IMGT annotations. Sequencing depth was assumed to be roughly uniform across donors in the presence/absence analyses, though that assumption may not hold. Because the 87-base-pair reads could not distinguish some IMGT-functional V segments, including TRBV6-2 and TRBV6-3, those segments were excluded. The authors suggested that the approach could potentially be extended to other disease states and immunological phenotypes. While some public TCRs were present in many individuals, most TCR sequences turned up only very rarely across donors. A cluster of highly shared sequence variants was judged likely to represent a technical artifact of the sequencing pipeline. In a later genetic analysis, fewer N-insertions in productive TCRs were reported among donors in an Asian-associated ancestry cluster than the approximately 630-donor mean. A further reported finding was that TCR beta sequences accurately predicted the HLA-A and HLA-B alleles for most subjects in the first cohort. In a later analysis, TCR association rates were found to vary across HLA loci, with the most associated TCRs seen for DRB1 alleles and the fewest for HLA-C alleles. Three of the identified cytomegalovirus-associated TCR beta chains were confirmed in vitro to be specific for cytomegalovirus antigens. A later analysis found that most CMV-associated TCR beta chains appeared HLA-restricted, with HLA associations seemingly driven largely by CMV exposure.

The TCR comes from a middle-aged woman in good health and CMV-seronegative. Sequences were obtained from PBMCs. The V and J segments used are TRBV10-1 and TRBJ2-7, with TRBD2 tentatively as D gene (5 bases match). The DNA sequence is TGCGCCAGCAGCCCGACGGGGTCCCCCTACGAGCAGTACTTC. It translates to CASSPTGSPYEQYF.